A single TCR beta chain is shown here with its context. These data are taken from a study of a mutant IDH1 vaccine in newly diagnosed glioma. Trimming shortened V by 0 bases and J by 2 bases, and 8 bases separated the two germline ends. The CDR3 is 14 amino acids. In germline, CDR1 is SGHTA, CDR2 FQGNSA. Time point reported: baseline, week 1 (first vaccination visit). Treatment meaning: pre-vaccination baseline after standard-of-care therapy. Measured with immunoSEQ multiplex PCR; TCRdb has only the in-frame clones, and not every one. There are around 37,000 clones in the sample; roughly 89% occur only once, and over 15% lies in the top ten.

The chain links TRBV7-2 to TRBJ2-7; D is unclear. The clonotype was recovered from a man between 18 and 29 years old with glioma. The sample in question was PBMCs, obtained from a glioma patient treated with radiotherapy, temozolomide or both. The CDR3 reads CASSLAWQPYEQYF. The CDR3 bases are TGTGCCAGCAGCTTAGCGTGGCAGCCCTACGAGCAGTACTTC.